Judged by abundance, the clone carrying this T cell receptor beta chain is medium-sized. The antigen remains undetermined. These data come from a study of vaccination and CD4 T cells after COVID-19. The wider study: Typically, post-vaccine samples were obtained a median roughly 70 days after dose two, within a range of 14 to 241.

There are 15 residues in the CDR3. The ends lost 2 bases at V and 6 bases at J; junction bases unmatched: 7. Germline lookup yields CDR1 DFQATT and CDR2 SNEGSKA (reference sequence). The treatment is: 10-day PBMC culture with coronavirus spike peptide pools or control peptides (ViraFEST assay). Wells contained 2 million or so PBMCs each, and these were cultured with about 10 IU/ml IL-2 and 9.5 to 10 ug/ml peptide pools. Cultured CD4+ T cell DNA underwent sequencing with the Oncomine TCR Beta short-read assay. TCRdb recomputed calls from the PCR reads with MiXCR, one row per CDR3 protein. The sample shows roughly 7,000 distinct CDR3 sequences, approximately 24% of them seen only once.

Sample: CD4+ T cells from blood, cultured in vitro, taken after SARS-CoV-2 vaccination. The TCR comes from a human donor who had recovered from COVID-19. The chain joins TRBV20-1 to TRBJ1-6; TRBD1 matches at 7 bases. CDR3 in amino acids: CSARPTGTANSPLHF. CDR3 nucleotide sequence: TGCAGTGCTAGACCCACGGGGACAGCTAATTCACCCCTCCACTTT.